These 10 T cell receptor beta chains were sequenced from one sample in a study of T cells in localized non-small cell lung cancer. Only in-frame clones appear in the TCRdb table, and some are missing; sequencing was by immunoSEQ multiplex PCR. The sample consists of 3,000 or so clones, 25% to 30% of them appearing once. The material was lung tumor tissue, obtained before any cancer treatment. The receptor set was obtained from a female donor of 60 years or more with stage I lung adenocarcinoma.

The rearrangement links TRBV11-3 to TRBJ1-3; possibly TRBD1 for D (5 bases). Germline V lookup: CDR1 SGHNT, CDR2 YENEEA. The germline V and J ends were trimmed by 5 bases and 0 bases, with 11 bases remaining between them. This CDR3 comprises 15 residues. The CDR3 sequence: CASSPRGSSGNTIYF. For the CDR3, the DNA is TGTGCCAGCAGCCCCCGGGGGAGCTCTGGAAACACCATATATTTT.

This clone occurred a few times. This chain connects TRBV7-2 to TRBJ1-1, with 10 bases identical to TRBD1. J was trimmed by 7 bases and V by 5 bases; bases with no gene match: 4. CDR3 length: 13 amino acids. CDR1 is SGHTA, CDR2 FQGNSA, per germline. DNA of the CDR3: TGTGCCAGCAGCCGGGACAGGGGTTTTGAAGCTTTCTTT. Protein product: CASSRDRGFEAFF.

This clone was detected only once. The chain couples TRBV10-2 to TRBJ2-3; maybe TRBD1 (6 bases). This CDR3 contains 13 residues. With 5 bases removed from V and 6 bases from J, the gap between germline ends came to 12 bases. Germline assignment: CDR1 WSHSY and CDR2 SAAADI. In DNA, the CDR3 is TGCGCCAGCAGTTCACAGGGCTCGGATACGCAGTATTTT. Translated: CASSSQGSDTQYF.

A few counts support this clone. The J gene is TRBJ1-1, the V gene TRBV6-8; TRBD1 might be the D (6 bases). V was pared by 10 bases and J by 1 base, with 16 bases between. The CDR3 extends over 14 amino acids. The germline V gene encodes CDR1 MNHGY and CDR2 SAAAGT. CDR3 nucleotide sequence: TGTGCCAAGTTAGACAGGCCGTCGAACACTGAAGCTTTCTTT. This codes for CAKLDRPSNTEAFF.

This chain connects TRBV28 to TRBJ2-7; either TRBD1 or TRBD2 may supply D (5 bases each). Germline CDR1 MDHEN, CDR2 SYDVKM. This CDR3 region has 16 residues. V dropped 4 bases and J dropped 4 bases, with 20 bases sitting between them. CDR3 in amino acids: CASSSASGTTFYEQYF. Here the CDR3 DNA reads TGTGCCAGCAGTTCGGCATCGGGGACCACCTTTTACGAGCAGTACTTC. The variable domain in full, completed from reference TRBV28 and TRBJ2-7, reads DVKVTQSSRYLVKRTGEKVFLECVQDMDHENMFWYRQDPGLGLRLIYFSYDVKMKEKGDIPEGYSVSREKKERFSLILESASTNQTSMYLCASSSASGTTFYEQYFGPGTRLTVT.

V gene TRBV30 combines with J gene TRBJ1-2; 7 positions agree with TRBD1. Germline V gives CDR1 GTSNPN, CDR2 SVGIG (reference sequence). The CDR3 is 12 amino acids. After removal of 3 bases from V and 4 bases from J, the junction contained 2 bases not matched to a gene. CDR3 amino acids: CAWRGDSYGYTF. CDR3 nucleotide sequence: TGTGCCTGGAGGGGGGACAGCTATGGCTACACCTTC.

This rearrangement joins TRBV11-3 to TRBJ2-2, with 8 bases fitting TRBD2. CDR1 SGHNT and CDR2 YENEEA come from the germline V gene. V gave up 5 bases and J gave up 5 bases; unmatched junction bases: 13. The CDR3 totals 17 residues. The DNA for the CDR3 is TGTGCCAGCAGCCAAGGAGATGTAGGACTAGCTACCGGGGAGCTGTTTTTT. This sequence encodes CASSQGDVGLATGELFF.

This clone was recorded a few times. This chain links TRBV19 with TRBJ2-7; 10 bases match TRBD1. CDR3 size: 14 residues. V lost 3 bases to trimming and J lost 5 bases; unmatched junction nucleotides: 4. From germline, CDR1 is LNHDA and CDR2 SQIVND (reference sequence). The CDR3 DNA follows: TGTGCCAGTAGTATGGGACAGGGGACTGACGAGCAGTACTTC. Its protein product is CASSMGQGTDEQYF.

The chain is built from TRBV11-3 and TRBJ2-3, with 14 positions matching TRBD2. Germline CDR1 reads SGHNT; CDR2 reads YENEEA. This CDR3 has 15 residues. Trimming took 4 bases from V and 5 from J; bases not matched to a gene: 2. DNA of the CDR3: TGTGCCAGCAGCTACGGACTAGCGGGAGGAGATACGCAGTATTTT. It is translated as CASSYGLAGGDTQYF.

The chain couples TRBV6-8 to TRBJ2-7, with D perhaps matching TRBD1 (6 bases). Trimming removed 5 bases at V and 2 bases at J, with 10 bases between. This CDR3 contains 13 residues. Germline CDR1 and CDR2: MNHGY and SAAAGT. The CDR3 nucleotides read TGTGCCAGCAGTGATGGACAGACCTACGAGCAGTACGTC. It codes for CASSDGQTYEQYV.